Below are 9 T cell receptor beta chains sequenced from a single sample in a study of T cell responses to AZD1222 COVID-19 vaccine. Data came from immunoSEQ multiplex PCR; TCRdb stores just in-frame clones and leaves some out. This table holds 50,000 or so clones, 75% to 90% found once. The specimen was peripheral blood, collected 28 days after the second AZD1222 dose. The source of these receptors is an adult who received the AZD1222 COVID-19 vaccine.

Here the CDR3 reads CASSFRSYEQYF. Here the CDR3 DNA reads TGTGCCAGCAGCTTCCGGTCCTACGAGCAGTACTTC. This chain joins TRBV11-2 and TRBJ2-7, with unresolved D. Germline assignment: CDR1 SGHAT and CDR2 FQNNGV. V lost 3 bases and J lost 1, with 4 bases in between. The CDR3 is 12 amino acids.

The chain is built from TRBV12-5 and TRBJ2-1; 12 bases fit TRBD2. This CDR3 is built from 16 residues. Looked up from germline, CDR1 is LGHNT and CDR2 is FRNRAP. J lost 7 bases, V lost 1 base, and 5 bases had no gene match. The CDR3 sequence: CASGLGLAGDRNEQFF. In DNA, the CDR3 is TGTGCTAGTGGTTTGGGACTAGCGGGAGATCGGAATGAGCAGTTCTTC.

The chain couples TRBV19 to TRBJ2-7, with D hard to call. Trimming removed 6 bases from V and 7 bases from J, with 19 bases in between. The CDR3 runs to 14 residues. Germline-derived CDR1 and CDR2 are LNHDA and SQIVND (reference sequence). The chain's CDR3 is CASRESATTREQYF. CDR3 DNA: TGTGCCAGTAGAGAGTCGGCGACCACGAGAGAGCAGTACTTC.

This clone was detected only a few times. The chain couples TRBV5-1 to TRBJ2-3; D may be TRBD1 or TRBD2 (7 bases each). Trimming removed 4 bases from V and 6 bases from J, with 21 bases in between. CDR1 and CDR2 (germline): SGHRS, YFSETQ. This CDR3 is built from 16 residues. CDR3 loop: CASSPSGTTGTDTQYF. The CDR3 bases are TGCGCCAGCAGCCCCAGCGGGACGACAGGGACGGATACGCAGTATTTT.

The J gene is TRBJ2-7, the V gene TRBV4-1; TRBD1 might be the D (5 bases). V gave up 1 base and J gave up 1 base, with 11 bases separating them. The CDR3 length is 15 residues. The germline V gene has CDR1 MGHRA and CDR2 YSYEKL. CDR3 sequence: CASSQVETASYEQYF. The CDR3 DNA follows: TGCGCCAGCAGCCAAGTCGAGACAGCTTCCTACGAGCAGTACTTC.

The gene calls are TRBV19 and TRBJ1-5; 9 bases line up with TRBD1. CDR3 length: 14 residues. The V and J ends lost 7 bases and 9 bases, in that order; junction bases with no gene match: 10. Per the germline V gene, CDR1 is LNHDA and CDR2 is SQIVND (reference sequence). The CDR3 is CASTLGQGPRPQHF. CDR3 nucleotides: TGTGCCAGTACCCTCGGACAGGGGCCTCGGCCCCAGCATTTT.

The rearrangement joins TRBV28 to TRBJ2-5; maybe TRBD2 (6 bases). Germline CDR1 is MDHEN and CDR2 is SYDVKM. V was cut by 7 bases and J by 5 bases, with 14 bases left in between. The CDR3 has 13 residues. In DNA, the CDR3 is TGTGCCAGCAACTGGAGGGAGGAGGAGACCCAGTACTTC. Protein sequence: CASNWREEETQYF.

The rearrangement links TRBV2 to TRBJ2-3; TRBD2 might be the D (5 bases). Trimming cost V 7 bases and J 2 bases, with 10 bases left between them. The CDR3 extends over 13 amino acids. Germline CDR1 and CDR2: SNHLY and FYNNEI. The CDR3 region has the DNA TGTGCCAGCACCGGCGGGTCCACAGATACGCAGTATTTT. It encodes CASTGGSTDTQYF.

The chain uses TRBV23-1 and TRBJ2-2; 7 bases line up with TRBD1. TRBV23-1 is placed among ORFs of uncertain function. J was trimmed by 5 bases and V by 4 bases; bases with no gene match: 4. CDR3 length equals 14 residues. The CDR3 loop is CASSPRQGTGELFF. CDR3 nucleotides: TGCGCCAGCAGTCCTCGACAGGGAACCGGGGAGCTGTTTTTT.